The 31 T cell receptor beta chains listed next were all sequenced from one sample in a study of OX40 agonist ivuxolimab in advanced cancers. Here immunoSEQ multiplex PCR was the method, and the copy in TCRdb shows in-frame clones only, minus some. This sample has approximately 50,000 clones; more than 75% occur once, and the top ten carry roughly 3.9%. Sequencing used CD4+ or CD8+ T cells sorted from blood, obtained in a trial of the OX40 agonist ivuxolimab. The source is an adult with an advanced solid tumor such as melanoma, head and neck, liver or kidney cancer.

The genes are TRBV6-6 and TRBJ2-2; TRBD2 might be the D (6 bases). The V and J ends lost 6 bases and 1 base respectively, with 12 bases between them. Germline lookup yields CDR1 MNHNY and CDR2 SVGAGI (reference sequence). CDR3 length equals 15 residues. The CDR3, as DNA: TGTGCCAGCAGGCCGGGACTCTTGAACACCGGGGAGCTGTTTTTT. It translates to CASRPGLLNTGELFF.

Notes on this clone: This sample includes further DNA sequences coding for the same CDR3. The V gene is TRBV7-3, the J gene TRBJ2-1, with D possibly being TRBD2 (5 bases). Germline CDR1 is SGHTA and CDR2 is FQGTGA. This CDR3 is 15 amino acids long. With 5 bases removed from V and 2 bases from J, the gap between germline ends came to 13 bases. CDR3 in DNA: TGTGCCAGCAGCCCGCGGACTTCGACCTACAATGAGCAGTTCTTC. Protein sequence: CASSPRTSTYNEQFF. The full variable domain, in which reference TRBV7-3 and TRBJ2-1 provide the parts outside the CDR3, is GAGVSQTPSNKVTEKGKYVELRCDPISGHTALYWYRQSLGQGPEFLIYFQGTGAADDSGLPNDRFFAVRPEGSVSTLKIQRTERGDSAVYLCASSPRTSTYNEQFFGPGTRLTVL.

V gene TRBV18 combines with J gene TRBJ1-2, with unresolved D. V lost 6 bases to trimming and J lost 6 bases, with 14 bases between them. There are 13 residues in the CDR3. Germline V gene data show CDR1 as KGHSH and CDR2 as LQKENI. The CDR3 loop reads CASSRQGNDGYTF. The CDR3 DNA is TGTGCCAGCTCCCGCCAAGGGAATGATGGCTACACCTTC.

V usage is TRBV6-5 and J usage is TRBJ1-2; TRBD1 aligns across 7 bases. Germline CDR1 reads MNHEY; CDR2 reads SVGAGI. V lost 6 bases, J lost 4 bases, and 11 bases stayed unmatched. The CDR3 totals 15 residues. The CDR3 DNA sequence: TGTGCCAGCAGGCTGACGGGACAGAGCTTCTATGGCTACACCTTC. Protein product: CASRLTGQSFYGYTF.

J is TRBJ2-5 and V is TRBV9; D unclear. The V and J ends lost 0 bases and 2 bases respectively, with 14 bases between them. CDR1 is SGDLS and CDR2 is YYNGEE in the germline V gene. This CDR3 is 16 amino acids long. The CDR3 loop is CASSVGSGLTQETQYF. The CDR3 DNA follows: TGTGCCAGCAGCGTAGGGTCGGGTTTGACTCAAGAGACCCAGTACTTC.

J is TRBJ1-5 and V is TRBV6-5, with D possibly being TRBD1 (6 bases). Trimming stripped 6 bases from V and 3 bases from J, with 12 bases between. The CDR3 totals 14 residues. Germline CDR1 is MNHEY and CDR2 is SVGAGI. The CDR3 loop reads CASRQQGFNQPQHF. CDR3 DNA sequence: TGTGCCAGCAGACAACAGGGATTCAATCAGCCCCAGCATTTT.

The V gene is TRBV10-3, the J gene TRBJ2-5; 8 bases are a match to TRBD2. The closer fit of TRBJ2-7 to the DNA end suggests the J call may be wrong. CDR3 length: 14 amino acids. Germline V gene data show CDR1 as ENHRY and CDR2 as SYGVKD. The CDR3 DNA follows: TGTGCCATCAGCCCCACGGGGGGGGGCCACGAGCAGTACTTC. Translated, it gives CAISPTGGGHEQYF.

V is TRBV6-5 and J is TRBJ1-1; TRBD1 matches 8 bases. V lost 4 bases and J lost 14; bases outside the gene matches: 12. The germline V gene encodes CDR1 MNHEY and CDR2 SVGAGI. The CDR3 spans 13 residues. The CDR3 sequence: CASSWVQGARRFF. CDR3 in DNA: TGTGCCAGCAGTTGGGTCCAGGGGGCCAGGAGGTTCTTT.

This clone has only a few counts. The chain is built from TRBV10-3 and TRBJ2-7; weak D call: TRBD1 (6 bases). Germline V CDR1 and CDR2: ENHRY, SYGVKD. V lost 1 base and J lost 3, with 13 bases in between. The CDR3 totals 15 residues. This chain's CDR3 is CAISEYPGAFYEQYF. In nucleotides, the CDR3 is TGTGCCATCAGTGAGTACCCAGGGGCCTTCTACGAGCAGTACTTC.

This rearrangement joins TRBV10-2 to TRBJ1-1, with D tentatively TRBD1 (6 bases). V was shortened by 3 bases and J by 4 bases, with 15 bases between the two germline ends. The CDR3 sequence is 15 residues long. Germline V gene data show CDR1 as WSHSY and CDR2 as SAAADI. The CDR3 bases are TGCGCCAGCAGTGATTGGGGGGGCGCCGGCACTGAAGCTTTCTTT. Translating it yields CASSDWGGAGTEAFF.

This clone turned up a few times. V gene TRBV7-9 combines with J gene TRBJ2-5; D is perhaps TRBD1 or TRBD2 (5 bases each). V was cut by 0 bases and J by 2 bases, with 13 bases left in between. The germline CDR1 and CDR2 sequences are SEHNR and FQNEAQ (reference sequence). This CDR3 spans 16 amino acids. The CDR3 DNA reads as TGTGCCAGCAGCTTAGCCTATGGGACCCCACAAGAGACCCAGTACTTC. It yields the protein CASSLAYGTPQETQYF.

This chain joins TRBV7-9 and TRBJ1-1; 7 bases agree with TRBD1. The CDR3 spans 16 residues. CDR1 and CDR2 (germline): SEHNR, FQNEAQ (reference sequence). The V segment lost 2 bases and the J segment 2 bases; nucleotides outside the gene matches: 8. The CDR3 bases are TGTGCCAGCAGCTTACATAGGGGGCTCCTCAACACTGAAGCTTTCTTT. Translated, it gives CASSLHRGLLNTEAFF.

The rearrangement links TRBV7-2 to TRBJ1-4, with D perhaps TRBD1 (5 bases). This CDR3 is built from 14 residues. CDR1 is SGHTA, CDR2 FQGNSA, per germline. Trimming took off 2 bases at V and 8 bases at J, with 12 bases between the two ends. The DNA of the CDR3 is TGTGCCAGCAGCTTACAAACAGGTGGAGAAAAACTGTTTTTT. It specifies CASSLQTGGEKLFF.

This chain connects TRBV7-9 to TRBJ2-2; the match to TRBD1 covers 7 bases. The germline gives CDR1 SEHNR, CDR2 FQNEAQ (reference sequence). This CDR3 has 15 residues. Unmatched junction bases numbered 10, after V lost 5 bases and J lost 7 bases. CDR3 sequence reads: CASSGKKDRVGELFF. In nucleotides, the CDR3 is TGTGCCAGCAGCGGAAAGAAAGACAGGGTCGGGGAGCTGTTTTTT.

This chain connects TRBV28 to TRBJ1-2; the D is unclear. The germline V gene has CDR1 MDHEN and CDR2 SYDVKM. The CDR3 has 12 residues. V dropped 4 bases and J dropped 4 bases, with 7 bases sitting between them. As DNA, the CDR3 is TGTGCCAGCAGTTCAGTCGGCTATGGCTACACCTTC. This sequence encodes CASSSVGYGYTF.

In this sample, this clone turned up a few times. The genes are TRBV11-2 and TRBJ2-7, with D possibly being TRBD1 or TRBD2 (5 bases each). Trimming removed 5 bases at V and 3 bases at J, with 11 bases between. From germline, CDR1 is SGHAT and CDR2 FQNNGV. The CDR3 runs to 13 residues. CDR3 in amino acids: CASSRERGYEQYF. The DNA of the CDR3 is TGTGCCAGCAGCAGGGAGAGGGGCTACGAGCAGTACTTC. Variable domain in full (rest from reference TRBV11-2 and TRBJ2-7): EAGVAQSPRYKIIEKRQSVAFWCNPISGHATLYWYQQILGQGPKLLIQFQNNGVVDDSQLPKDRFSAERLKGVDSTLKIQPAKLEDSAVYLCASSRERGYEQYFGPGTRLTVT.

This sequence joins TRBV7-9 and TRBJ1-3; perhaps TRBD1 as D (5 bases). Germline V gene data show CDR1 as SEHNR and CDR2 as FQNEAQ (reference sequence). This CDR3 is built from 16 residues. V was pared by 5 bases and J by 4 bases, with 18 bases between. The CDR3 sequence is CASSRGEDIAGNTIYF. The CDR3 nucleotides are TGTGCCAGCAGCCGGGGGGAGGACATTGCCGGAAACACCATATATTTT. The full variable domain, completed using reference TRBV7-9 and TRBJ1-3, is DTGVSQNPRHKITKRGQNVTFRCDPISEHNRLYWYRQTLGQGPEFLTYFQNEAQLEKSRLLSDRFSAERPKGSFSTLEIQRTEQGDSAMYLCASSRGEDIAGNTIYFGEGSWLTVV.

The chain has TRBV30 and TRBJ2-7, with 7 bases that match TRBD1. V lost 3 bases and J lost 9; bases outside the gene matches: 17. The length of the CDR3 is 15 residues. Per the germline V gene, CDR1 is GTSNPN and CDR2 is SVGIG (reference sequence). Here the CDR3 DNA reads TGTGCCTGGAGCCTCGCCGGGACAGAGTCTACGCGGCAGTACTTC. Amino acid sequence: CAWSLAGTESTRQYF.

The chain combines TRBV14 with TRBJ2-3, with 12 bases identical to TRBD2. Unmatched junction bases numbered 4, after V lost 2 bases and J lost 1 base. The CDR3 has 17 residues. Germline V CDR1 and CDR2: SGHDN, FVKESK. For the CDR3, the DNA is TGTGCCAGCAGCCAACCTCGGACTAGCGGGGGCACAGATACGCAGTATTTT. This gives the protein CASSQPRTSGGTDTQYF.

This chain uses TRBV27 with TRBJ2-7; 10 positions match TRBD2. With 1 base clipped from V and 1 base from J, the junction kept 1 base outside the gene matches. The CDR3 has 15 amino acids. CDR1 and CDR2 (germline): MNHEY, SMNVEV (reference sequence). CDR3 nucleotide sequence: TGTGCCAGCAGTTTATTACTAGCGGGGTCCTACGAGCAGTACTTC. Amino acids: CASSLLLAGSYEQYF.

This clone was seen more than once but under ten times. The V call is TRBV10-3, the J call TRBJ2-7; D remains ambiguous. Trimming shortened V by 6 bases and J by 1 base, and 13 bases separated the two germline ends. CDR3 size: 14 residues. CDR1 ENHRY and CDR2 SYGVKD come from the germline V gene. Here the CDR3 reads CAISPDPLSYEQYF. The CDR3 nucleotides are TGTGCCATCAGCCCGGACCCTCTTTCCTACGAGCAGTACTTC.

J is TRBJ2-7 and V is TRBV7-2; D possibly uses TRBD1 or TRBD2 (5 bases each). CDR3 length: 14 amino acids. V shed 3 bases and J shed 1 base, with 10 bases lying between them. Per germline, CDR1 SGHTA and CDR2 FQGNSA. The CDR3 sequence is CASSFWDGSYEQYF. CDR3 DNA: TGTGCCAGCAGCTTTTGGGACGGTTCCTACGAGCAGTACTTC.

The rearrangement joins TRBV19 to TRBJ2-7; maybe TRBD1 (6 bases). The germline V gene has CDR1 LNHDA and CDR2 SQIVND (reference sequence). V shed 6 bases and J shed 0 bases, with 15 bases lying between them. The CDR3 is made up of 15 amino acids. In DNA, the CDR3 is TGTGCCAGTAGACCCCGGGACATGAGCTCCTACGAGCAGTACTTC. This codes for CASRPRDMSSYEQYF.

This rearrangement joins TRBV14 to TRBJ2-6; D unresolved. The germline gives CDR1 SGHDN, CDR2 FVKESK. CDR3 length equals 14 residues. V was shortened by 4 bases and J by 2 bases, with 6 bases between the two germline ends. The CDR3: CASSRSPGANVLTF. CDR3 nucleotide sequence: TGTGCCAGCAGCCGTAGTCCTGGGGCCAACGTCCTGACTTTC. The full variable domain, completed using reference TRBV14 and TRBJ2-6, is EAGVTQFPSHSVIEKGQTVTLRCDPISGHDNLYWYRRVMGKEIKFLLHFVKESKQDESGMPNNRFLAERTGGTYSTLKVQPAELEDSGVYFCASSRSPGANVLTFGAGSRLTVL.

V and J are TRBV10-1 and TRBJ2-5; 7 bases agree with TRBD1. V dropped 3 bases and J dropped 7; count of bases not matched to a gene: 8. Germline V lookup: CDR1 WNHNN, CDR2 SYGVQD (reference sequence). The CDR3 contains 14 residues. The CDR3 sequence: CASSDNRGSGTQYF. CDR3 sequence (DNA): TGCGCCAGCAGTGATAACAGGGGCTCCGGGACCCAGTACTTC.

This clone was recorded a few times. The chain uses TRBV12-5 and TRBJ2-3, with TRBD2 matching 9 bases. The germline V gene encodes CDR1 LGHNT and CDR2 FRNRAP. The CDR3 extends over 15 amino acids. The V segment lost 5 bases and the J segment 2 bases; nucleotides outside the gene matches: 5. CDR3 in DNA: TGTGCTAGTGGTCCGGCTAGCGGGGCCACAGATACGCAGTATTTT. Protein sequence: CASGPASGATDTQYF.

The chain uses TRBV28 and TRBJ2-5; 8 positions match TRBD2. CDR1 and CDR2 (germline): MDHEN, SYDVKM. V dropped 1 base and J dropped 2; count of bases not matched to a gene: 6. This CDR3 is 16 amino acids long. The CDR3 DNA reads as TGTGCCAGCAGTTTATCAGCGGGAGAGGGACAAGAGACCCAGTACTTC. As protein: CASSLSAGEGQETQYF.

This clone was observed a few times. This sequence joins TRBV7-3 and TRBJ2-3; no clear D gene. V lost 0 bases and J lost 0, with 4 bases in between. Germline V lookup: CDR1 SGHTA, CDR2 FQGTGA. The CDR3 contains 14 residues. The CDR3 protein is CASSLTSSTDTQYF. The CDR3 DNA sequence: TGTGCCAGCAGCTTAACTAGCAGCACAGATACGCAGTATTTT.

The CDR3 here is CATSRDFGQETQYF. CDR3 in DNA: TGTGCCACCAGCAGAGATTTCGGACAAGAGACCCAGTACTTC. The V call is TRBV15, the J call TRBJ2-5, with no clear D. V was trimmed by 0 bases and J by 2 bases, leaving 7 bases between them. Germline loops: CDR1 LNHNV, CDR2 YYDKDF (reference sequence). This CDR3 comprises 14 residues.

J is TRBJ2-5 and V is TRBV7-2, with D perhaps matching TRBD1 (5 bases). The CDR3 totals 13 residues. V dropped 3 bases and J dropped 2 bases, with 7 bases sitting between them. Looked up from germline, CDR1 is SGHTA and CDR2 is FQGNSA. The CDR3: CASSFNRQETQYF. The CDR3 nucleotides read TGTGCCAGCAGCTTCAACAGGCAAGAGACCCAGTACTTC.

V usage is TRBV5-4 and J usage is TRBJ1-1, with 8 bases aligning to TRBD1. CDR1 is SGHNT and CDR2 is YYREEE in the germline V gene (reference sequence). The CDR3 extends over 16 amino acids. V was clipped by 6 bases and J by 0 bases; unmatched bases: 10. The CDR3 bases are TGTGCCAGCACCCTTGAGCCGACAGGGGTGAACACTGAAGCTTTCTTT. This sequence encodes CASTLEPTGVNTEAFF.